A selection of T cell receptor beta chains follows, all from one sample in a study of cytomegalovirus exposure and HLA in healthy donors. Using immunoSEQ multiplex PCR, the repertoire was profiled, and TCRdb retains in-frame clones only, with some absent. Altogether around 120,000 clones are present, more than 60% being singletons, with the ten largest covering roughly 3.6%. The specimen sequenced was PBMCs. These receptors originate from a young man in good health and CMV-seronegative. The CDR3 runs from the conserved cysteine through the conserved F or W. The order of the fields is D gene, V gene, J gene, clone size, CDR3 DNA, CDR3 protein. The D gene is left open where the match is weak. Size tells how often a clone was seen (once, few, many) or the class of an expanded clone, and some rows leave it out.

TRBD1	TRBV7-2	TRBJ1-4	-	TGTGCCAGCAGCTTAGCCGGGACAGGGAAACTGTTTTTT	CASSLAGTGKLFF
-	TRBV5-4	TRBJ2-3	-	TGTGCCAGCAGCGTGGACAGCAATACGCAGTATTTT	CASSVDSNTQYF
TRBD2	TRBV6-5	TRBJ2-3	-	TGTGCCAGCGGTTTGGGAGCGGGGGTGTACACAGATACGCAGTATTTT	CASGLGAGVYTDTQYF
TRBD1	TRBV4-2	TRBJ2-1	-	TGTGCCAGCAGCCAAGAGGCCCGACAGGGGCTTAATGAGCAGTTCTTC	CASSQEARQGLNEQFF
-	TRBV6-6	TRBJ1-5	-	TGTGCCAGCAGTTACCCGGGAGATTTACGGGATCAGCCCCAGCATTTT	CASSYPGDLRDQPQHF
-	TRBV10-3	TRBJ2-3	once	TGTGCCATCAAAGGGGGGGCAGATACGCAGTATTTT	CAIKGGADTQYF
TRBD1	TRBV9	TRBJ1-4	once	TGTGCCAGTAACAGGGGACCTAATGAAAAACTGTTTTTT	CASNRGPNEKLFF
TRBD2	TRBV9	TRBJ2-2	-	TGTGCCAGCAGCGCCCAACCGGGACTAGGGGCCACCGGGGAGCTGTTTTTT	CASSAQPGLGATGELFF
-	TRBV5-5	TRBJ2-2	-	TGTGCCAGCAGCTTTAGCGGGGAGCTGTTTTTT	CASSFSGELFF
-	TRBV10-3	TRBJ2-6	-	TGTGCCATCAGTGAGGTCAGGGGCGCAAACTCTGGGGCCAACGTCCTGACTTTC	CAISEVRGANSGANVLTF
TRBD1	TRBV11-2	TRBJ1-2	-	TGTGCCAGCAGCTGGGACAGGGAGTCCTCGGGCTACACCTTC	CASSWDRESSGYTF
TRBD1	TRBV7-3	TRBJ1-1	-	TGTGCCAGCAGCTTATTAATCACAGGGGGTATAACTTTCTTT	CASSLLITGGITFF
-	TRBV6-4	TRBJ1-2	-	TGTGCCAGCAGTGATACAAGGGGCACAGGCTACACCTTC	CASSDTRGTGYTF
-	TRBV7-8	TRBJ1-4	-	TGTGCCAGCAGCCAGGTCTCGACGTCTGAAAAACTGTTTTTT	CASSQVSTSEKLFF
TRBD1	TRBV28	TRBJ2-5	-	TGTGCCAGCAGTTTACCGACAGGGGTCGGGGAGACCCAGTACTTC	CASSLPTGVGETQYF
TRBD2	TRBV2	TRBJ2-5	-	TGTGCCAGCAGTGGACTAGCGGGATCTTCTGGGGAGACCCAGTACTTC	CASSGLAGSSGETQYF
TRBD2	TRBV5-1	TRBJ2-2	-	TGCGCCAGCAGCCCACGGGAGGGATACACCGGGGAGCTGTTTTTT	CASSPREGYTGELFF
-	TRBV30	TRBJ2-1	-	TGTGCCTGGAAAGGGGCCGCGGGGTCCTACAATGAGCAGTTCTTC	CAWKGAAGSYNEQFF
-	TRBV13	TRBJ1-1	-	TGTGCCAGCAGCTTAGACAAGGGAGGGCGCTACACTGAAGCTTTCTTT	CASSLDKGGRYTEAFF
-	TRBV27	TRBJ1-2	-	TGTGCCAGCAGTCCCCGGGGGGGGCTGCCGCGCTACACCTTC	CASSPRGGLPRYTF
TRBD1	TRBV11-1	TRBJ2-7	many	TGTGCCAGCAGCTTACGGACAGGGGGCGAGCAGTACTTC	CASSLRTGGEQYF
TRBD2	TRBV10-1	TRBJ2-7	few	TGCGCCAGCAGGTGGGGGAGGGGATACGAGCAGTACTTC	CASRWGRGYEQYF
-	TRBV10-2	TRBJ2-1	-	TGCGCCAGCAGTGAATGGGCTACGGGAGTGGAGAGCAATGAGCAGTTCTTC	CASSEWATGVESNEQFF
TRBD1	TRBV19	TRBJ1-5	-	TGTGCCAGTAGCCCCTATGGGACAGGGCGTCAGCCCCAGCATTTT	CASSPYGTGRQPQHF
-	TRBV21-1	TRBJ2-7	-	TGTGCCAGCAGCAAAGAGGGGCGGGGACAGGGAGCCTACGAGCAGTACTTC	CASSKEGRGQGAYEQYF
TRBD1	TRBV30	TRBJ1-2	-	TGTGCCTGGGACAGGGGAAGTTACGGCTACACCTTC	CAWDRGSYGYTF
TRBD1	TRBV30	TRBJ1-4	-	TGTGCCTGGAGTGCCGGGACAGGGGATGAAAAACTGTTTTTT	CAWSAGTGDEKLFF
TRBD1	TRBV29-1	TRBJ1-1	-	TGCAGCGGTGGGACAGCGAACACTGAAGCTTTCTTT	CSGGTANTEAFF
-	TRBV7-2	TRBJ2-1	-	TGTGCCAGCAGCTTAGCGTCCCCAGGGTCTTACAATGAGCAGTTCTTC	CASSLASPGSYNEQFF
TRBD1	TRBV15	TRBJ1-1	-	TGTGCCACCAGCAGAGATTTAAAGGGGGCTGTCACTGAAGCTTTCTTT	CATSRDLKGAVTEAFF
TRBD2	TRBV19	TRBJ2-7	-	TGTGCCAGTAGTACTCTAGCGGGAGGGCCTCCCGGGGAGCAGTACTTC	CASSTLAGGPPGEQYF
-	TRBV28	TRBJ1-3	-	TGTGCCAGCAGTTTATTTACTGGAAACACCATATATTTT	CASSLFTGNTIYF
TRBD2	TRBV19	TRBJ2-5	-	TGTGCCAGTAAAGAGTACGAGAGCGGGAGGGAGACCCAGTACTTC	CASKEYESGRETQYF
-	TRBV4-3	TRBJ1-2	once	TGCGCCAGCAGCCAAGGCCTGGACTTGCGATTATATGGCTACACCTTC	CASSQGLDLRLYGYTF
-	TRBV5-1	TRBJ2-1	-	TGCGCCAGCAGCTTGGAACGGAGCTCCTACAATGAGCAGTTCTTC	CASSLERSSYNEQFF
-	TRBV28	TRBJ1-2	-	TGTGCCAGCAGCCGCAGAGGAGGCGGCTACACCTTC	CASSRRGGGYTF
TRBD1	TRBV28	TRBJ2-2	-	TGTGCCAGCAGAACGGGACAGGTGAACACCGGGGAGCTGTTTTTT	CASRTGQVNTGELFF